This TCR beta chain originates from a study of cytomegalovirus exposure and HLA in healthy donors (dated by TCRdb to about 2017). As for the study more broadly: A later analysis indicated that the 90 to 150 validation repertoires were generated on the platform also employed for the 700 or so repertoires of the first cohort. The study aimed to test whether signatures of past pathogen exposure could be identified by cataloging public T cell receptors. A separate validation cohort of more than 100 different subjects was used in addition to the roughly 720-subject first cohort. To predict cytomegalovirus infection status, the study brought together high-throughput TCR immunosequencing, statistical association of individual TCRs with disease status, and machine learning. Beyond this particular receptor, the publication reports: The study gave a list of 150 to 200 TCR beta chains associated with cytomegalovirus. Most TCR sequences were observed very rarely across donors, whereas some public TCRs were present in many individuals. The authors suggested that the approach could potentially be generalized to other disease states and immunological phenotypes. In vitro tests confirmed that a few of the cytomegalovirus-associated TCR beta chains recognize cytomegalovirus antigens. The validation cohort had no HLA typing available for a later analysis, so co-occurrence within that cohort was assessed over all 120 or so repertoires. In both the original and validation cohorts, the classifier was reported to diagnose cytomegalovirus status with high specificity and sensitivity. A later analysis found that TCRs clustered in the first cohort also tended to co-occur in the 120 validation repertoires, with 94% of cluster scores above 0.

The donors were included in the validation cohort of 120 subjects, a group kept apart from the approximately 690-subject first cohort. Counted from cysteine to phenylalanine, this CDR3 has 14 amino acids. Of all the DNA, just the CDR3 is kept, 42 bases in frame from base 1. From the germline V gene, CDR1 is MNHNS and CDR2 is SASEGT. V is trimmed back by 8 bases and J by 6 bases, and the junction contains 9 bases that no gene match accounts for. The library relied on the immunoSEQ multiplex PCR assay. The study's own analysis went as follows. A statistical classification framework was developed to diagnose cytomegalovirus status using the catalog of TCR beta chain sequences. The source is immuneACCESS, and TCRdb retained only in-frame sequences with V and J called. Part of the clones is not carried over; for the studies checked, unresolved V genes explain less than half of this, and the remainder is unexplained. The V and J calls and clone size come from that table; D and trimming were worked out from the DNA. The sample contains 120,000 to 150,000 clones, 85% to 90% of them found a single time. The ten largest account for about 3% of the sample.

As for this clone: Its specific antigen is unknown. No clone much larger than this one lies a single base away; base qualities are absent.

The V gene is TRBV6-1 and the J gene is TRBJ1-5; TRBD1 lines up with 8 middle nucleotides. The sample consisted of PBMCs. This receptor was obtained from a woman under 30 in good health and CMV-seropositive. The DNA sequence is TGTGCCAGCGGAATGGACAGGGAGACTCAGCCCCAGCATTTT. Its coded protein is CASGMDRETQPQHF.